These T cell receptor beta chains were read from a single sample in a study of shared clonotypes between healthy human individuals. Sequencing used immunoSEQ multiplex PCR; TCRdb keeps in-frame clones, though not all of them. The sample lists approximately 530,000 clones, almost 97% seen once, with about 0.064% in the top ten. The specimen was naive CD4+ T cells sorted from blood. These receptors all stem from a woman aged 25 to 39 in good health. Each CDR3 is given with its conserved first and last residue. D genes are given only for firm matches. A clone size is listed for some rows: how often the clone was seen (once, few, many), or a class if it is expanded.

CDR3 protein: CASRLSVYEQYF; CDR3 DNA: TGTGCCAGCAGACTTAGCGTCTACGAGCAGTACTTC; CDR3 length: 12; J gene: TRBJ2-7; clone size: -; D gene: -; V gene: TRBV28
CDR3 protein: CASSYSNQPQHF; CDR3 DNA: TGTGCCAGCAGTTACAGCAATCAGCCCCAGCATTTT; CDR3 length: 12; J gene: TRBJ1-5; clone size: -; D gene: -; V gene: TRBV28
CDR3 protein: CASRLSLLGRAVDGELFF; CDR3 DNA: TGTGCCAGCAGATTGTCCCTCCTTGGAAGAGCGGTTGACGGGGAGCTGTTTTTT; CDR3 length: 18; J gene: TRBJ2-2; clone size: once; D gene: -; V gene: TRBV28
CDR3 protein: CAGRDLNYEQYF; CDR3 DNA: TGTGCCGGTCGGGACTTAAACTACGAGCAGTACTTC; CDR3 length: 12; J gene: TRBJ2-7; clone size: -; D gene: -; V gene: TRBV2
CDR3 protein: CASSPRPAGSSDTQYF; CDR3 DNA: TGTGCCAGCTCACCTCGGCCCGCGGGATCATCAGATACGCAGTATTTT; CDR3 length: 16; J gene: TRBJ2-3; clone size: -; D gene: -; V gene: TRBV18
CDR3 protein: CASSKWGLAGLGPPYEQYF; CDR3 DNA: TGTGCCAGCAGCAAATGGGGACTAGCGGGATTGGGTCCCCCCTACGAGCAGTACTTC; CDR3 length: 19; J gene: TRBJ2-7; clone size: -; D gene: -; V gene: TRBV21-1
CDR3 protein: CASSLSTETNTGELFF; CDR3 DNA: TGTGCCAGCAGCCTATCGACAGAAACGAACACCGGGGAGCTGTTTTTT; CDR3 length: 16; J gene: TRBJ2-2; clone size: -; D gene: -; V gene: TRBV7-7
CDR3 protein: CASSEGRETPGYTF; CDR3 DNA: TGTGCCAGCAGTGAGGGGCGCGAGACCCCCGGCTACACCTTC; CDR3 length: 14; J gene: TRBJ1-2; clone size: -; D gene: -; V gene: TRBV2
CDR3 protein: CASSLNYEQYF; CDR3 DNA: TGTGCCAGCAGTTTAAACTACGAGCAGTACTTC; CDR3 length: 11; J gene: TRBJ2-7; clone size: -; D gene: -; V gene: TRBV28
CDR3 protein: CASSLGQVFRYTEAFF; CDR3 DNA: TGTGCCAGCAGCTTAGGCCAAGTCTTTCGGTACACTGAAGCTTTCTTT; CDR3 length: 16; J gene: TRBJ1-1; clone size: -; D gene: -; V gene: TRBV13
CDR3 protein: CATSRNEKLFF; CDR3 DNA: TGTGCCACCAGCAGAAATGAAAAACTGTTTTTT; CDR3 length: 11; J gene: TRBJ1-4; clone size: once; D gene: -; V gene: TRBV28
CDR3 protein: CASSMAGTASYEQYF; CDR3 DNA: TGTGCCAGCAGCATGGCGGGGACAGCATCCTACGAGCAGTACTTC; CDR3 length: 15; J gene: TRBJ2-7; clone size: -; D gene: -; V gene: TRBV4-2
CDR3 protein: CASSLGRVGDTQYF; CDR3 DNA: TGTGCCAGCAGCTTGGGCAGGGTTGGAGATACGCAGTATTTT; CDR3 length: 14; J gene: TRBJ2-3; clone size: -; D gene: -; V gene: TRBV5-5
CDR3 protein: CASSARTSGLGNEQFF; CDR3 DNA: TGTGCCAGCAGCGCTAGGACTAGCGGCCTCGGGAATGAGCAGTTCTTC; CDR3 length: 16; J gene: TRBJ2-1; clone size: -; D gene: TRBD2; V gene: TRBV2
CDR3 protein: CASSFLAGSYNEQFF; CDR3 DNA: TGTGCCAGCAGTTTTCTAGCGGGCTCCTACAATGAGCAGTTCTTC; CDR3 length: 15; J gene: TRBJ2-1; clone size: -; D gene: TRBD2; V gene: TRBV28
CDR3 protein: CASSRGTSGTDEQFF; CDR3 DNA: TGTGCCAGCAGTCGAGGGACTAGCGGGACCGATGAGCAGTTCTTC; CDR3 length: 15; J gene: TRBJ2-1; clone size: -; D gene: TRBD2; V gene: TRBV6-6
CDR3 protein: CASSFRLAVEYEQYF; CDR3 DNA: TGTGCCAGCAGTTTTAGGCTAGCGGTTGAGTACGAGCAGTACTTC; CDR3 length: 15; J gene: TRBJ2-7; clone size: -; D gene: TRBD2; V gene: TRBV27
CDR3 protein: CASRSREFYNEQFF; CDR3 DNA: TGTGCCAGCAGATCCCGGGAGTTTTACAATGAGCAGTTCTTC; CDR3 length: 14; J gene: TRBJ2-1; clone size: -; D gene: -; V gene: TRBV11-1
CDR3 protein: CASKWTGASNQPQHF; CDR3 DNA: TGTGCCAGTAAGTGGACAGGGGCAAGCAATCAGCCCCAGCATTTT; CDR3 length: 15; J gene: TRBJ1-5; clone size: -; D gene: TRBD1; V gene: TRBV19
CDR3 protein: CASSTGQATNEQFF; CDR3 DNA: TGTGCCAGCAGCACGGGCCAGGCAACTAATGAGCAGTTCTTC; CDR3 length: 14; J gene: TRBJ2-1; clone size: -; D gene: -; V gene: TRBV9
CDR3 protein: CASSERDSGIQYF; CDR3 DNA: TGTGCCAGCAGTGAAAGGGACAGCGGCATTCAGTACTTC; CDR3 length: 13; J gene: TRBJ2-4; clone size: -; D gene: TRBD1; V gene: TRBV2
CDR3 protein: CASSRDFHTQYF; CDR3 DNA: TGTGCCAGCAGCCGGGACTTTCATACGCAGTATTTT; CDR3 length: 12; J gene: TRBJ2-3; clone size: -; D gene: -; V gene: TRBV5-4
CDR3 protein: CASSQREMGEQYF; CDR3 DNA: TGTGCCAGCAGCCAGCGGGAGATGGGCGAGCAGTACTTC; CDR3 length: 13; J gene: TRBJ2-7; clone size: once; D gene: TRBD2; V gene: TRBV28